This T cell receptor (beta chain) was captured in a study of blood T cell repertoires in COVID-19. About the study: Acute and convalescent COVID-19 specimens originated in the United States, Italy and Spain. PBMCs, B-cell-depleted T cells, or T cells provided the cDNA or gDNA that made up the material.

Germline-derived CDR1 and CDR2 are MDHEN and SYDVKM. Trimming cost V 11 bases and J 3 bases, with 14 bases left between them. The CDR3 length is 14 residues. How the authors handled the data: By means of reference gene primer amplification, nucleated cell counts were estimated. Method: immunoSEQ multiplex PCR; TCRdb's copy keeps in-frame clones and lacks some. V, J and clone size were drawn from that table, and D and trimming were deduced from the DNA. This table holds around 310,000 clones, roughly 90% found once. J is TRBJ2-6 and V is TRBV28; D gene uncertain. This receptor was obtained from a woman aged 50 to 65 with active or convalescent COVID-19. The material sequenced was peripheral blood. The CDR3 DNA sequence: TGTGCCTCCAAGTTAACGGGTGGGGCCAACGTCCTGACTTTC. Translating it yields CASKLTGGANVLTF. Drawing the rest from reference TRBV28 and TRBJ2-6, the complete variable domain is DVKVTQSSRYLVKRTGEKVFLECVQDMDHENMFWYRQDPGLGLRLIYFSYDVKMKEKGDIPEGYSVSREKKERFSLILESASTNQTSMYLCASKLTGGANVLTFGAGSRLTVL.